The clone carrying this T cell receptor (beta chain) is medium-sized by share. TCRdb processed the 5' RACE reads anew with MiXCR; each CDR3 protein has one entry. The data hold roughly 11,000 distinct CDR3 sequences, with 27% observed a single time. Cells sorted as Tregs were CD4+, CD25+ and CD127-/low. From germline, CDR1 is SEHNR and CDR2 FQNEAQ (reference sequence). The CDR3 totals 14 residues. J gave up 12 bases and V 5 bases, and 16 bases lay outside the gene matches. This sequence was found in a female donor with breast cancer. This chain uses TRBV7-9 with TRBJ2-7, with 7 bases matching TRBD1. The sample was Tregs sorted from a lymph node. In DNA, the CDR3 is TGTGCCAGCAGCCCTCCAGGACAGGATTTAGGTCGGTACTTC. The encoded protein is CASSPPGQDLGRYF.